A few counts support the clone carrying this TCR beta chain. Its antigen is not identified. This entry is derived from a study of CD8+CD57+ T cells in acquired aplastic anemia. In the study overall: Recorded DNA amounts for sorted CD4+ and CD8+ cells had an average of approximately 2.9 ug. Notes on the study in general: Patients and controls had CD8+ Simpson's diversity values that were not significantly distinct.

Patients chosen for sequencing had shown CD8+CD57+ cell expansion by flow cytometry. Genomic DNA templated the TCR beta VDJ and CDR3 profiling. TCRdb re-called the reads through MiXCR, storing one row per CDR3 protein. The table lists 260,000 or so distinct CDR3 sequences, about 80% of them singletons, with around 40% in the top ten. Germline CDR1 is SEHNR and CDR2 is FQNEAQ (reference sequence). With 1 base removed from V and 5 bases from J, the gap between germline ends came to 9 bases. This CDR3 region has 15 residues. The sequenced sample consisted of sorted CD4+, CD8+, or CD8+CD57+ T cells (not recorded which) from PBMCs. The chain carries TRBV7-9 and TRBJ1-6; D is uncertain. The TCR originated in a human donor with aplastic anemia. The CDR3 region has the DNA TGTGCCAGCAGCTTAGGACGGACGGATAATTCACCCCTCCACTTT. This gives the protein CASSLGRTDNSPLHF.